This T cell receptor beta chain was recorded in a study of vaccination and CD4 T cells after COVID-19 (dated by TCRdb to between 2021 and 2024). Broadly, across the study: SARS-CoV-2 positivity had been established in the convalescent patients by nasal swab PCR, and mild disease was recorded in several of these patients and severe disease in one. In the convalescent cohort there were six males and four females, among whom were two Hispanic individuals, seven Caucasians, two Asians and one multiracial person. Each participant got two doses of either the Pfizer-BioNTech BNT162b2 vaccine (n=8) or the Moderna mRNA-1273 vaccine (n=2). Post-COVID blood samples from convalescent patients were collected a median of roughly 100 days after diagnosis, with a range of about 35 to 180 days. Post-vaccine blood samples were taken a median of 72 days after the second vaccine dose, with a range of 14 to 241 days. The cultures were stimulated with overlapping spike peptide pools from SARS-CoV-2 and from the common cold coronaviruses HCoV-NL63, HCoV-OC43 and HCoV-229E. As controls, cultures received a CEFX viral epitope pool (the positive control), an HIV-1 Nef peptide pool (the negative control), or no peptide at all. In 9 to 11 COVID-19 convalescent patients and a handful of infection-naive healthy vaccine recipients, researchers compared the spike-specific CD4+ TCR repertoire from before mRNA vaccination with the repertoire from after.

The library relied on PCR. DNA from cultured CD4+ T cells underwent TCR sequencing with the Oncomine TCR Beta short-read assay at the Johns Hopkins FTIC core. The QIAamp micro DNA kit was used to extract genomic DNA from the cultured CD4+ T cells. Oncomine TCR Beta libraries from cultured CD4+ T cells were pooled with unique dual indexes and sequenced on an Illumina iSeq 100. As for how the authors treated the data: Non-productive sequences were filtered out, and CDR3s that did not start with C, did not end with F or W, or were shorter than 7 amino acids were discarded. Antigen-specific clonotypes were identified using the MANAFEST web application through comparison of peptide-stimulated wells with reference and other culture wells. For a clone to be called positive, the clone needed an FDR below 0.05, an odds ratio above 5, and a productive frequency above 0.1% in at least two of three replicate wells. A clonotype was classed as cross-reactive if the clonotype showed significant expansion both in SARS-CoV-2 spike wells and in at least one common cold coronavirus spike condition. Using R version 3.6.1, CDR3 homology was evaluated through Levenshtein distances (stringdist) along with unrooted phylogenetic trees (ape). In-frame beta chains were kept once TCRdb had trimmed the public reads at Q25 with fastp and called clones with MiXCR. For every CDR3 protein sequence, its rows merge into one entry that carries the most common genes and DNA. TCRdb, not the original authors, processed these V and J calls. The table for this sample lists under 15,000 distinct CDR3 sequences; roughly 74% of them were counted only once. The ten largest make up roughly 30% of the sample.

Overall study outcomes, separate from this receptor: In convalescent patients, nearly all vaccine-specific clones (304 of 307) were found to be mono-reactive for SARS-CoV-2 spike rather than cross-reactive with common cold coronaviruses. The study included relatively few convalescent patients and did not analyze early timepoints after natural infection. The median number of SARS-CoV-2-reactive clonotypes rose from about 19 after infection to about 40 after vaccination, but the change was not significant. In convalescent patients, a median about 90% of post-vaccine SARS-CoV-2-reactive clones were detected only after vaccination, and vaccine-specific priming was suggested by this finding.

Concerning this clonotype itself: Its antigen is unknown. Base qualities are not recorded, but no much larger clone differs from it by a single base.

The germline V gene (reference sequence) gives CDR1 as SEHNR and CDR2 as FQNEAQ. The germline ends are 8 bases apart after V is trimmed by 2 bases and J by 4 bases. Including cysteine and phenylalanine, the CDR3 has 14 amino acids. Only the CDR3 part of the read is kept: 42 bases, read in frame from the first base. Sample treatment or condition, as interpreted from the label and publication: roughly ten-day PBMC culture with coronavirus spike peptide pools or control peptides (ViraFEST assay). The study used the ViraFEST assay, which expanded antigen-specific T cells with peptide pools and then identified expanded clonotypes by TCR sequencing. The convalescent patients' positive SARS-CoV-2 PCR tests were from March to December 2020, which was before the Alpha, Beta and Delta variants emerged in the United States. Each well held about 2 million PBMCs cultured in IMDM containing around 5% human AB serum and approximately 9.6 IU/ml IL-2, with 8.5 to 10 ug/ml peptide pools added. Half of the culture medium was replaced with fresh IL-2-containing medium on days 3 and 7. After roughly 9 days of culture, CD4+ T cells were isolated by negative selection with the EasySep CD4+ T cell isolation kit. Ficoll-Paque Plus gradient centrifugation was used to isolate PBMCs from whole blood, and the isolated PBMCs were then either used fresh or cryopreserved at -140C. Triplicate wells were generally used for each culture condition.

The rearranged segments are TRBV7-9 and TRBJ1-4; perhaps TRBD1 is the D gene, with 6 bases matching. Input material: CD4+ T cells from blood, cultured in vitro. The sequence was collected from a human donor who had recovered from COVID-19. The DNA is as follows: TGTGCCAGCAGCTTATTAGGGGGTAATGAAAAACTGTTTTTT. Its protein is CASSLLGGNEKLFF.